The present TCR beta chain was sequenced within a study of cytomegalovirus exposure and HLA in healthy donors. In the study overall: Of over 300 genotyped donors, around 84% clustered with self-reported Caucasian donors. Overall study results and limits: Later, an analysis found that common viral pathogens appeared to be linked with several of the most significant clusters.

PCR was performed using 60 Vbeta and 13 Jbeta primers. Clones were read by immunoSEQ multiplex PCR, and TCRdb kept only the in-frame ones, dropping some. The sample consists of approximately 160,000 clones, 82% of them appearing once. In regard to this clone: As yet, its antigen is unknown.

Healthy people donating bone marrow made up the donors. Sequencing input: PBMCs. This clonotype originated in a male donor in good health and CMV-seronegative.

DNA for the CDR3: TGTGCCAGCAGCTCGACAATTATCCACGAGCAGTACTTC. It codes for CASSSTIIHEQYF. The V call is TRBV7-7, the J call TRBJ2-7, with D unclear. From germline, CDR1 is SSHAT and CDR2 FNYEAQ (reference sequence). The CDR3 has 13 amino acids. The germline V and J ends were trimmed by 4 bases and 5 bases, with 12 bases remaining between them.